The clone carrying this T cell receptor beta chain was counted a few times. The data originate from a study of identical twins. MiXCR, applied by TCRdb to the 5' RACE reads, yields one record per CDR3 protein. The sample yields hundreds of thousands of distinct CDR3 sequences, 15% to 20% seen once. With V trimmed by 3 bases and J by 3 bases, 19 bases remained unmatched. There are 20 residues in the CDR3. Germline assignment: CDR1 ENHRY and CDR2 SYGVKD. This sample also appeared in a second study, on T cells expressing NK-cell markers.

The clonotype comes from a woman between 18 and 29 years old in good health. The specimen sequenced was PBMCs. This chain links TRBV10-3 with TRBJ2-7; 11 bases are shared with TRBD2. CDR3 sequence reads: CAISDPPGASGGKIGYEQYF. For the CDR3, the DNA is TGTGCCATCAGTGACCCCCCCGGGGCTAGCGGGGGGAAAATTGGCTACGAGCAGTACTTC.